What follows are 14 T cell receptor beta chains derived from one specimen sequenced in a study of T cells after yellow fever vaccination. TCRdb redid the calling of the 5' RACE reads with MiXCR, one entry per CDR3 protein. The table lists more than 120,000 distinct CDR3 sequences, 7% to 9% of them singletons. Source: CD4+ T cells sorted from PBMCs, taken 5 days after the yellow fever booster vaccination. The source is a man aged 30 to 39 who received the YFV17D yellow fever vaccine.

This clonotype has at least ten counts. The J gene is TRBJ2-7, the V gene TRBV14; D perhaps matches TRBD2 (6 bases). The CDR3 length is 14 residues. Trimming pared 3 bases from V and 7 bases from J, leaving 16 bases between. CDR1 is SGHDN, CDR2 FVKESK, per germline. CDR3 coding DNA: TGTGCCAGCAGCCACGGTAGCGGTTTGGGAGAGCAGTACTTC. Amino acid sequence: CASSHGSGLGEQYF.

The rearrangement links TRBV5-6 to TRBJ2-4; 14 bases are a match to TRBD2. Per germline, CDR1 SGHDT and CDR2 YYEEEE. This CDR3 is built from 21 residues. V gave up 0 bases and J gave up 3 bases; unmatched junction bases: 14. The CDR3 is CASSLVWTGGLAGVVKNIQYF. The CDR3 nucleotides are TGTGCCAGCAGCTTGGTGTGGACAGGGGGACTAGCGGGAGTCGTCAAAAACATTCAGTACTTC.

This clonotype came up many times. Written as DNA, the CDR3 is TGCAGTGCTAGGTTCCCCCCCTACAATGAGCAGTTCTTC. Protein product: CSARFPPYNEQFF. The chain uses TRBV20-1 and TRBJ2-1; D unresolved. CDR1 is DFQATT and CDR2 is SNEGSKA in the germline V gene (reference sequence). The CDR3 is 13 residues long. V was cut by 3 bases and J by 2 bases, with 8 bases left in between.

This clonotype was counted at least ten times. V usage is TRBV15 and J usage is TRBJ2-1; 11 bases agree with TRBD1. Germline V CDR1 and CDR2: LNHNV, YYDKDF (reference sequence). The CDR3 sequence is 16 residues long. The V gene end was trimmed by 1 base and the J gene end by 6 bases; junction bases not matched to a gene: 5. The CDR3 reads CATSRGVGTGGNEQFF. The CDR3 DNA reads TGTGCCACCAGCAGAGGGGTGGGGACAGGGGGCAATGAGCAGTTCTTC.

This clonotype was detected ten times or more. Here the CDR3 reads CASSDAGRHYNEQFF. CDR3 coding DNA: TGTGCCAGCAGTGATGCGGGACGGCATTACAATGAGCAGTTCTTC. This chain connects TRBV25-1 to TRBJ2-1; D possibly corresponds to TRBD2 (6 bases). The CDR3 is 15 residues long. V was trimmed by 3 bases and J by 4 bases, leaving 13 bases between them. Germline CDR1 MGHDK, CDR2 SYGVNS.

The table lists this clonotype with many counts. This chain links TRBV28 with TRBJ2-7, with unresolved D. Germline CDR1 reads MDHEN; CDR2 reads SYDVKM. The CDR3 consists of 13 residues. V was cut by 6 bases and J by 3 bases, with 12 bases left in between. In DNA, the CDR3 is TGTGCCAGCAGGCCCCCGGCCGGCTACGAGCAGTACTTC. Protein product: CASRPPAGYEQYF.

This clonotype was seen ten or more times. The chain employs TRBV7-3 and TRBJ1-1, with TRBD1 matching over 7 bases. Germline CDR1 SGHTA, CDR2 FQGTGA. The ends lost 5 bases at V and 1 base at J; junction bases unmatched: 7. The CDR3 is 15 residues long. CDR3 nucleotide sequence: TGTGCCAGCAGCAAAGCCGGGACAGCGAACACTGAAGCTTTCTTT. Protein: CASSKAGTANTEAFF.

V gene TRBV30 combines with J gene TRBJ1-1; no reliable D call. The V gene lost 2 bases and the J gene lost 0 bases, with 10 bases spanning the gap. In germline, CDR1 is GTSNPN, CDR2 SVGIG (reference sequence). This CDR3 has 14 residues. The CDR3 loop is CAWSLVPVNTEAFF. CDR3 in DNA: TGTGCCTGGAGTTTGGTCCCAGTGAACACTGAAGCTTTCTTT.

In its sample, this clonotype was seen many times. V usage is TRBV7-2 and J usage is TRBJ2-3, with TRBD2 matching over 11 bases. V was pared by 6 bases and J by 7 bases, with 6 bases of the junction left unmatched. The germline CDR1 and CDR2 sequences are SGHTA and FQGNSA. CDR3 length: 14 amino acids. The CDR3 sequence is CASSPTSGRNTQYF. The CDR3 DNA follows: TGTGCCAGCAGTCCCACTAGCGGGAGAAATACGCAGTATTTT.

Comments on this clonotype: With a much larger clone just one base away, this may be a read error. The chain links TRBV6-2 or TRBV6-3 to TRBJ1-1, with a weak D call TRBD1 (6 bases). The germline gives CDR1 MNHEY, CDR2 SVGEGT. The CDR3 has 13 residues. As DNA, the CDR3 is TGTGCCAGCAGTCAGAACACAGGGACTGAAGGTTTCTTT. Protein sequence: CASSQNTGTEGFF.

The chain joins TRBV6-2 or TRBV6-3 to TRBJ1-2; possible D gene TRBD1, 5 bases. The CDR3 length is 13 residues. Trimming took 7 bases from V and 4 from J, leaving 13 bases between them. Germline V lookup: CDR1 MNHEY, CDR2 SVGEGT. In DNA form, the CDR3 reads TGTGCCAGCAACAAACAGGAAGTCTATGGCTACACCTTC. This encodes CASNKQEVYGYTF.

This clonotype was seen repeatedly, ten times or more. CDR3 in amino acids: CASSLVATGRDTEAFF. CDR3 sequence (DNA): TGTGCCAGCAGCTTAGTAGCAACAGGCAGGGACACTGAAGCTTTCTTT. V and J are TRBV7-2 and TRBJ1-1; D might be TRBD1 (5 bases). V was trimmed by 1 base and J by 3 bases, leaving 15 bases between them. Germline values: CDR1 SGHTA, CDR2 FQGNSA. CDR3 length: 16 residues.

V usage is TRBV27 and J usage is TRBJ1-4; 7 nucleotides line up with TRBD1. CDR1 is MNHEY, CDR2 SMNVEV, per germline (reference sequence). This CDR3 spans 15 amino acids. J was trimmed by 7 bases and V by 0 bases; bases with no gene match: 5. CDR3 nucleotide sequence: TGTGCCAGCAGTTTATCGGGACAGCGGGGTGAAAAACTGTTTTTT. As protein: CASSLSGQRGEKLFF.

This clonotype was observed many times. The V and J genes are TRBV5-1 and TRBJ2-3; maybe TRBD2 (7 bases). This CDR3 is 14 amino acids long. Trimming removed 5 bases from V and 7 bases from J, with 17 bases in between. Germline V gene sequence: CDR1 SGHRS, CDR2 YFSETQ. CDR3 sequence: CASRTWGGAHTQYF. The CDR3 region has the DNA TGCGCCAGCAGGACCTGGGGGGGGGCGCATACGCAGTATTTT.